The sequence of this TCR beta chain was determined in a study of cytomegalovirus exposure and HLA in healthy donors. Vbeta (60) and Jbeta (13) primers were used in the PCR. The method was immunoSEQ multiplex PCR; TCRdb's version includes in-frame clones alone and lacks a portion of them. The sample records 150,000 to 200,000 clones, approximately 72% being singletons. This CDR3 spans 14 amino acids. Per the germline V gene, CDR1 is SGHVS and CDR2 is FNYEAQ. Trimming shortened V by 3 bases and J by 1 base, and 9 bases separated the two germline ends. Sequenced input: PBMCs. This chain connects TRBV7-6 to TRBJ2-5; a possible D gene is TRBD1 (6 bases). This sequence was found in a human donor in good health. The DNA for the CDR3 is TGTGCCAGCAGCTTTGGACAGTTCCAAGAGACCCAGTACTTC. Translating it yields CASSFGQFQETQYF.